The 21 T cell receptor beta chains reported below all come from one sample, sequenced in a study of identical twins. MiXCR was run by TCRdb on the 5' RACE reads, yielding one entry per CDR3 protein. The table shows about 890,000 distinct CDR3 sequences, with over 9% occurring only once. This sample was shared with a second study, whose subject was yellow fever vaccine responses in identical twins.

The sample taken for sequencing was PBMCs. The origin of the receptors is a woman younger than 35 in good health.

This clonotype was seen more than once but under ten times. The DNA of the CDR3 is TGTGCCAGCAGCCAAAGTCTGGGGCCTCAGCCCCAGCATTTT. Translation gives CASSQSLGPQPQHF. The rearrangement uses TRBV4-2 and TRBJ1-5; possible D gene TRBD1, 5 bases. The CDR3 contains 14 residues. The V gene lost 2 bases and the J gene lost 6 bases, with 11 bases spanning the gap. Germline values: CDR1 LGHNA, CDR2 YNFKEQ.

V gene TRBV28 combines with J gene TRBJ2-1; TRBD2 aligns across 7 bases. CDR3 length: 15 residues. Trimming removed 8 bases from V and 6 bases from J; junction bases left unmatched: 13. CDR1 is MDHEN, CDR2 SYDVKM, per germline. The CDR3, as DNA: TGTGCCAGCGGCGGGAGACGAGTCCGCGTCAATGAGCAGTTCTTC. It codes for CASGGRRVRVNEQFF.

This clonotype was observed at least ten times. The chain is built from TRBV9 and TRBJ2-7; TRBD1 is a possible D gene (6 bases). The CDR3 extends over 13 amino acids. Trimming removed 0 bases at V and 4 bases at J, with 8 bases between. CDR1 and CDR2 (germline): SGDLS, YYNGEE. The CDR3 DNA reads as TGTGCCAGCAGCGTAGGGACAGCGTACGAGCAGTACTTC. Translation: CASSVGTAYEQYF.

This chain joins TRBV9 and TRBJ2-1; 15 bases match TRBD2. Per germline, CDR1 SGDLS and CDR2 YYNGEE. This CDR3 has 16 amino acids. J lost 7 bases, V lost 3 bases, and 5 bases had no gene match. The CDR3 reads CASSGTGTSGRNEQFF. CDR3 in DNA: TGTGCCAGCAGCGGAACCGGGACTAGCGGGAGGAATGAGCAGTTCTTC.

The rearrangement uses TRBV12-3 or TRBV12-4 and TRBJ2-7; a possible D gene is TRBD1 (5 bases). CDR3 length: 12 residues. V lost 6 bases to trimming and J lost 7 bases, with 13 bases between them. In DNA, the CDR3 is TGTGCCAGCAGCCCAGGGATTAGGGAGCAGTACTTC. It encodes CASSPGIREQYF.

This clonotype was seen only a few times. This chain links TRBV5-1 with TRBJ2-6, with TRBD1 matching 8 bases. CDR1 and CDR2 (germline): SGHRS, YFSETQ. The CDR3 is made up of 19 amino acids. V shed 2 bases and J 0 bases; nucleotides not matched to a gene: 10. The CDR3: CASSFWQQGGSSGANVLTF. CDR3 DNA sequence: TGCGCCAGCAGCTTTTGGCAACAGGGGGGAAGCTCTGGGGCCAACGTCCTGACTTTC.

The genes are TRBV6-1 and TRBJ2-7; 9 nucleotides agree with TRBD2. Per germline, CDR1 MNHNS and CDR2 SASEGT. This CDR3 has 14 residues. With V trimmed by 9 bases and J by 3 bases, 9 bases remained unmatched. The chain's CDR3 is CASSSGSINYEQYF. DNA of the CDR3: TGTGCCAGTAGTAGCGGGAGTATTAACTACGAGCAGTACTTC.

The genes are TRBV12-3 or TRBV12-4 and TRBJ2-3; a possible D gene is TRBD2 (5 bases). There are 13 residues in the CDR3. Trimming took 11 bases from V and 0 from J, leaving 12 bases between them. The CDR3 coding sequence is TGTGCCGCCGGGGTCACTAGCACAGATACGCAGTATTTT. It encodes CAAGVTSTDTQYF.

The chain has TRBV5-1 and TRBJ2-3, with 8 bases aligning to TRBD2. V gave up 1 base and J gave up 3 bases; unmatched junction bases: 4. The CDR3 is 15 residues long. CDR1 and CDR2 (germline): SGHRS, YFSETQ. CDR3 amino acids: CASSLRTSTTDTQYF. In nucleotides, the CDR3 is TGCGCCAGCAGCTTGAGGACTAGCACGACAGATACGCAGTATTTT.

This clonotype was counted many times. The chain has TRBV4-1 and TRBJ1-3; a possible D gene is TRBD1 (5 bases). Trimming shortened V by 4 bases and J by 0 bases, and 16 bases separated the two germline ends. CDR3 length equals 17 residues. Germline CDR1 is MGHRA and CDR2 is YSYEKL. The CDR3 DNA follows: TGCGCCAGCAGCCCTGGGGCGACACCCCTCTCTGGAAACACCATATATTTT. Residues: CASSPGATPLSGNTIYF.

The CDR3 sequence is CASRGPMLETQYF. As DNA, the CDR3 is TGCGCCAGCAGGGGCCCCATGTTGGAGACCCAGTACTTC. The chain joins TRBV5-1 to TRBJ2-5; D call uncertain. This CDR3 has 13 residues. Looked up from germline, CDR1 is SGHRS and CDR2 is YFSETQ. V was pared by 5 bases and J by 5 bases, with 13 bases between.

The CDR3: CASSPPRPGANYGYTF. CDR3 DNA: TGTGCCAGCAGCCCCCCTCGTCCGGGGGCGAACTATGGCTACACCTTC. V and J are TRBV6-1 and TRBJ1-2, with D perhaps TRBD1 (6 bases). The ends were cut back, 6 bases at V and 2 bases at J, with 19 bases in the middle. This CDR3 region has 16 residues. Looked up from germline, CDR1 is MNHNS and CDR2 is SASEGT.

The genes are TRBV7-6 and TRBJ2-1, with D perhaps given as TRBD1 or TRBD2 (5 bases each). Looked up from germline, CDR1 is SGHVS and CDR2 is FNYEAQ. The length of the CDR3 is 14 residues. The V and J ends lost 3 bases and 8 bases respectively, with 14 bases between them. Here the CDR3 reads CASSLWGPRDEQFF. The DNA of the CDR3 is TGTGCCAGCAGCTTGTGGGGCCCGAGGGATGAGCAGTTCTTC.

This sequence joins TRBV7-9 and TRBJ2-5; D is ambiguous. The germline gives CDR1 SEHNR, CDR2 FQNEAQ (reference sequence). This CDR3 has 16 amino acids. V dropped 1 base and J dropped 3 bases, with 15 bases sitting between them. The CDR3 DNA reads as TGTGCCAGCAGCTTAGAATTTCTGACGGAAAAAGAGACCCAGTACTTC. Protein sequence: CASSLEFLTEKETQYF.

The V gene is TRBV21-1, the J gene TRBJ1-2. TRBV21-1 is flagged as a pseudogene. The CDR3 spans 13 residues. The CDR3 region is CASSNAHVYGYTF. The CDR3 region has the DNA TGTGCCAGCAGCAATGCACACGTCTATGGCTACACCTTC.

This clonotype was counted a few times. This sequence joins TRBV6-5 and TRBJ2-7; TRBD2 aligns across 9 bases. The CDR3 length is 17 residues. J was trimmed by 5 bases and V by 0 bases; bases with no gene match: 11. CDR1 MNHEY and CDR2 SVGAGI come from the germline V gene. In nucleotides, the CDR3 is TGTGCCAGCAGTTACTCGTCCCTCGCGGGAGGGCCCCACGAGCAGTACTTC. Translation: CASSYSSLAGGPHEQYF.

This clonotype was counted a few times. This chain uses TRBV20-1 with TRBJ1-2; 8 bases line up with TRBD1. With 1 base clipped from V and 8 bases from J, the junction kept 9 bases outside the gene matches. This CDR3 region has 14 residues. The germline gives CDR1 DFQATT, CDR2 SNEGSKA (reference sequence). The CDR3 DNA follows: TGCAGTGCTAGAGCGGACAGGGTTTTATCGGGCTACACCTTC. Amino acids: CSARADRVLSGYTF.

This clonotype showed up many times. The J gene is TRBJ2-1, the V gene TRBV5-6, with 9 bases fitting TRBD2. The germline V gene encodes CDR1 SGHDT and CDR2 YYEEEE. CDR3 size: 16 residues. The V gene end was trimmed by 0 bases and the J gene end by 4 bases; junction bases not matched to a gene: 5. CDR3 in DNA: TGTGCCAGCAGCTTGGCCCTAGCGGGACCTTACAATGAGCAGTTCTTC. It specifies CASSLALAGPYNEQFF. Together with reference TRBV5-6 and TRBJ2-1, the CDR3 gives the full variable domain: DAGVTQSPTHLIKTRGQQVTLRCSPKSGHDTVSWYQQALGQGPQFIFQYYEEEERQRGNFPDRFSGHQFPNYSSELNVNALLLGDSALYLCASSLALAGPYNEQFFGPGTRLTVL.

This clonotype was picked up a small number of times. The chain is built from TRBV7-6 and TRBJ2-7; tentatively, D is TRBD1 (6 bases). The V end lost 1 base, the J end lost 0 bases, and 10 bases lay between the germline ends. CDR1 and CDR2 (germline): SGHVS, FNYEAQ. The CDR3 consists of 15 residues. CDR3 residues: CASSLDLGGSYEQYF. The CDR3 DNA sequence: TGTGCCAGCAGCTTAGATTTAGGGGGCTCCTACGAGCAGTACTTC.

This clonotype was counted a few times. The rearrangement links TRBV20-1 to TRBJ1-6; no reliable D call. The CDR3 is 13 residues long. Trimming took off 3 bases at V and 7 bases at J, with 10 bases between the two ends. Germline-derived CDR1 and CDR2 are DFQATT and SNEGSKA (reference sequence). The CDR3 is CSASSTENSPLHF. The CDR3 DNA follows: TGCAGTGCTAGTTCCACCGAAAATTCACCCCTCCACTTT.

The V call is TRBV10-3, the J call TRBJ2-1; 11 bases are shared with TRBD2. The CDR3 contains 15 residues. CDR1 is ENHRY, CDR2 SYGVKD, per germline. The J segment lost 4 bases and the V segment lost 6 bases, leaving 5 bases of the junction unmatched. Written as DNA, the CDR3 is TGTGCCATCAGCCGGACTAGCGGGCATTACAATGAGCAGTTCTTC. Protein product: CAISRTSGHYNEQFF.